Presented here are 17 T cell receptor beta chains from one specimen sequenced in a study of cytomegalovirus exposure and HLA in healthy donors. In the PCR, 60 Vbeta and 13 Jbeta primers were used. Data came from immunoSEQ multiplex PCR; TCRdb stores just in-frame clones and leaves some out. This sample has 210,000 or so clones, with about 80% found just once. Input material: PBMCs. The receptor set was obtained from a woman aged 40 to 49 in good health and CMV-seronegative.

The rearrangement uses TRBV7-9 and TRBJ2-3, with D unresolved. Germline V gene data show CDR1 as SEHNR and CDR2 as FQNEAQ (reference sequence). Deletions cut 2 bases from V and 4 bases from J, with 7 bases between. The CDR3 loop spans 13 amino acids. The CDR3 loop is CASSLLAADTQYF. The CDR3 nucleotides read TGTGCCAGCAGCTTATTGGCCGCAGATACGCAGTATTTT.

This clone was seen a handful of times. The chain recombines TRBV15 with TRBJ2-4, with D hard to call. V lost 6 bases, J lost 15 bases, and 21 bases lay in between. The V gene's germline CDR1 is LNHNV and CDR2 YYDKDF (reference sequence). The CDR3 spans 13 residues. The CDR3 coding sequence is TGTGCCACCAGAGCGCCTAACTCGGAGCGAAGGTACTTC. It yields the protein CATRAPNSERRYF.

This clone was recorded once. The J gene is TRBJ2-2, the V gene TRBV2, with a possible D match to TRBD1 (6 bases). The CDR3 has 14 amino acids. The V and J ends lost 6 bases and 6 bases respectively, with 14 bases between them. Germline loops: CDR1 SNHLY, CDR2 FYNNEI. The CDR3, as DNA: TGTGCCAGCAGAAGGGGGTCTGAGGCCGGGGAGCTGTTTTTT. Its protein is CASRRGSEAGELFF.

V and J are TRBV18 and TRBJ2-5, with D possibly matching TRBD1 (5 bases). Trimming pared 3 bases from V and 4 bases from J, leaving 9 bases between. The CDR3 loop spans 13 amino acids. The germline CDR1 and CDR2 sequences are KGHSH and LQKENI. The CDR3 nucleotides are TGTGCCAGCTCACCGACAGTTGCAGAGACCCAGTACTTC. Its translation: CASSPTVAETQYF.

The chain recombines TRBV11-2 with TRBJ1-3; the match to TRBD1 covers 10 bases. CDR1 and CDR2 from the germline V gene are SGHAT and FQNNGV. The CDR3 is made up of 15 amino acids. J lost 8 bases, V lost 5 bases, and 9 bases had no gene match. The CDR3 region has the DNA TGTGCCAGCAGCCGTGTCACCGGGACAGGGGACACCATATATTTT. Amino acid sequence: CASSRVTGTGDTIYF. The whole variable domain, filled in from reference TRBV11-2 and TRBJ1-3, reads EAGVAQSPRYKIIEKRQSVAFWCNPISGHATLYWYQQILGQGPKLLIQFQNNGVVDDSQLPKDRFSAERLKGVDSTLKIQPAKLEDSAVYLCASSRVTGTGDTIYFGEGSWLTVV.

The chain is built from TRBV13 and TRBJ2-3; 12 bases match TRBD2. The CDR3 is 13 residues long. The junction had 5 bases not matched to a gene; V was cut back by 2 bases and J by 14 bases. The germline gives CDR1 PRHDT, CDR2 FYEKMQ (reference sequence). The DNA of the CDR3 is TGTGCCAGCAGCTTACGACTAGCGGGGGAGATGTATTTT. This translates into CASSLRLAGEMYF. Using reference TRBV13 and TRBJ2-3 for the parts outside the CDR3, the full variable domain is AAGVIQSPRHLIKEKRETATLKCYPIPRHDTVYWYQQGPGQDPQFLISFYEKMQSDKGSIPDRFSAQQFSDYHSELNMSSLELGDSALYFCASSLRLAGEMYFGPGTRLTVL.

A single count supports this clone. The chain couples TRBV30 to TRBJ1-1; 7 bases map to TRBD1. Germline CDR1 GTSNPN, CDR2 SVGIG (reference sequence). The CDR3 has 14 amino acids. Trimming at V came to 2 bases and at J to 5 bases, leaving 8 bases not matched to a gene. The CDR3 nucleotides are TGTGCCTGGAGTAAACAGGGGAGGTTTACTGAAGCTTTCTTT. Protein product: CAWSKQGRFTEAFF.

With respect to this clone: The junction departs from germline at one end; a sequencing error may be responsible. This same CDR3 is encoded by further DNA sequences in the sample. The J gene is TRBJ1-1, the V gene TRBV18, with 7 nucleotides matching TRBD1. Germline CDR1 and CDR2: KGHSH and LQKENI. The CDR3 spans 15 residues. The CDR3 DNA follows: TGTGCCAGCTCACCGAGTAAACAGGGGAACACCGAAGCTTTCTTT. This sequence encodes CASSPSKQGNTEAFF.

The chain combines TRBV5-1 with TRBJ1-6; unclear D gene. Trimming left V 7 bases short and J 8 bases short, with 22 bases between. The CDR3 is made up of 16 amino acids. CDR1 is SGHRS and CDR2 is YFSETQ in the germline V gene. CDR3 nucleotides: TGCGCCAGCCAAAGTGTTGTCGGGCGGGGAGATTCACCCCTCCACTTT. It is translated as CASQSVVGRGDSPLHF.

The chain employs TRBV6-6 and TRBJ1-3, with D perhaps TRBD1 (6 bases). The V end was cut by 6 bases, the J end by 0 bases, with 12 bases between. The CDR3 spans 15 residues. Germline loops: CDR1 MNHNY, CDR2 SVGAGI (reference sequence). This chain's CDR3 is CASRKTGSSGNTIYF. The DNA for the CDR3 is TGTGCCAGCAGGAAAACAGGGAGCTCTGGAAACACCATATATTTT.

The genes are TRBV6-5 and TRBJ1-1; D is perhaps TRBD1 (5 bases). This CDR3 region has 15 residues. The germline gives CDR1 MNHEY, CDR2 SVGAGI. Trimming cost V 0 bases and J 4 bases, with 12 bases left between them. CDR3 nucleotides: TGTGCCAGCAGTTACTCGCTGACAGCCTTCACTGAAGCTTTCTTT. The encoded protein is CASSYSLTAFTEAFF.

The chain employs TRBV27 and TRBJ1-1, with TRBD1 as a possible D gene (6 bases). The CDR3 sequence is 16 residues long. V gave up 6 bases and J gave up 1 base, with 18 bases separating them. In germline, CDR1 is MNHEY, CDR2 SMNVEV (reference sequence). CDR3 nucleotide sequence: TGTGCCAGCAGCTCTCCATCAGGACAGCGGAACACTGAAGCTTTCTTT. Translation gives CASSSPSGQRNTEAFF.

The chain is built from TRBV5-4 and TRBJ2-2; TRBD2 is a possible D gene (6 bases). Germline V CDR1 and CDR2: SGHNT, YYREEE (reference sequence). The CDR3 runs 16 residues. The germline V and J ends were trimmed by 0 bases and 3 bases, with 12 bases remaining between them. This chain's CDR3 is CASSLGTNPHTGELFF. CDR3 nucleotide sequence: TGTGCCAGCAGCTTGGGGACTAACCCCCACACCGGGGAGCTGTTTTTT. The full variable domain, rest sourced from reference TRBV5-4 and TRBJ2-2, is ETGVTQSPTHLIKTRGQQVTLRCSSQSGHNTVSWYQQALGQGPQFIFQYYREEENGRGNFPPRFSGLQFPNYSSELNVNALELDDSALYLCASSLGTNPHTGELFFGEGSRLTVL.

Only a few counts were recorded for this clone. CDR3 region: CASSLEPQKGAGKAFF. The CDR3 DNA follows: TGCGCCAGCAGCTTGGAGCCACAGAAGGGGGCTGGAAAAGCTTTCTTT. The chain uses TRBV5-1 and TRBJ1-1, with 7 bases identical to TRBD1. Germline V gene lookup returns CDR1 SGHRS and CDR2 YFSETQ. This CDR3 spans 16 amino acids. The junction had 14 bases not matched to a gene; V was cut back by 0 bases and J by 9 bases. The whole variable domain, remainder taken from reference TRBV5-1 and TRBJ1-1, is KAGVTQTPRYLIKTRGQQVTLSCSPISGHRSVSWYQQTPGQGLQFLFEYFSETQRNKGNFPGRFSGRQFSNSRSEMNVSTLELGDSALYLCASSLEPQKGAGKAFFGQGTRLTVV.

The chain couples TRBV5-1 to TRBJ1-2, with 7 bases aligning to TRBD1. Trimming removed 0 bases from V and 8 bases from J; junction bases left unmatched: 7. Germline-derived CDR1 and CDR2 are SGHRS and YFSETQ. The CDR3 contains 14 residues. CDR3 amino acids: CASSLGQGGDGYTF. CDR3 coding DNA: TGCGCCAGCAGCTTGGGACAAGGGGGCGACGGCTACACCTTC.

V and J are TRBV18 and TRBJ1-5; 7 bases line up with TRBD1. The germline V gene has CDR1 KGHSH and CDR2 LQKENI. This CDR3 has 16 residues. J gave up 7 bases and V 0 bases, and 9 bases lay outside the gene matches. The CDR3 region has the DNA TGTGCCAGCTCACCACCGTCCCAGGGGGTAAGGCAGCCCCAGCATTTT. It codes for CASSPPSQGVRQPQHF.

The chain is built from TRBV30 and TRBJ1-2, with TRBD1 matching 9 bases. The germline V gene encodes CDR1 GTSNPN and CDR2 SVGIG (reference sequence). The ends lost 8 bases at V and 2 bases at J; junction bases unmatched: 6. The CDR3 length is 13 residues. CDR3 DNA: TGTGCCCGATGGACAGGGGAAAACTATGGCTACACCTTC. It yields the protein CARWTGENYGYTF.